The 30 T cell receptor beta chains below were found in one sample sequenced in a study of human T cells and chemical hapten exposure. Each CDR3 protein is one row after TCRdb ran MiXCR on the RACE reads. The table includes roughly 88,000 distinct CDR3 sequences, roughly 8.8% detected once. The time point is: pre-sensitization, week 0. Noted treatment: therapeutic diphenylcyclopropenone sensitization with weekly scalp DPC. The source was whole blood, collected in connection with sensitization to the hapten diphenylcyclopropenone (DPC). Receptors were obtained from a woman between 40 and 55 years old with alopecia areata. Some clones in this sample may be carry-over from other donors' samples.

This clonotype was recorded a few times. The chain carries TRBV4-3 and TRBJ2-7, with TRBD2 as a possible D gene (6 bases). The CDR3 contains 15 residues. Germline V gene data show CDR1 as LGHNA and CDR2 as YSLEER. Trimming pared 0 bases from V and 2 bases from J, leaving 11 bases between. The CDR3 sequence is CASSQEGGRTYEQYF. For the CDR3, the DNA is TGCGCCAGCAGCCAAGAGGGGGGACGAACCTACGAGCAGTACTTC.

This clonotype was seen many times. The chain uses TRBV7-9 and TRBJ1-1, with D unresolved. V was pared by 3 bases and J by 3 bases, with 11 bases between. The length of the CDR3 is 14 residues. The germline gives CDR1 SEHNR, CDR2 FQNEAQ (reference sequence). DNA for the CDR3: TGTGCCAGCAGCTTCGTACAGATATACACTGAAGCTTTCTTT. Protein product: CASSFVQIYTEAFF.

In this sample, this clonotype turned up many times. The chain recombines TRBV6-1 with TRBJ1-1; 9 nucleotides agree with TRBD1. V was pared by 6 bases and J by 2 bases, with 7 bases of the junction left unmatched. CDR1 MNHNS and CDR2 SASEGT come from the germline V gene. CDR3 size: 15 residues. CDR3 protein: CASRDWGQGNTEAFF. The CDR3 DNA is TGTGCCAGCAGAGACTGGGGACAGGGAAACACTGAAGCTTTCTTT.

V is TRBV28 and J is TRBJ2-2; 9 bases match TRBD2. Germline V lookup: CDR1 MDHEN, CDR2 SYDVKM. The length of the CDR3 is 15 residues. The trim removed 0 bases at V and 6 bases at J, leaving 2 bases unmatched. CDR3 DNA sequence: TGTGCCAGCAGTTTATGGGCTAGCGGGGCCGGGGAGCTGTTTTTT. Translation: CASSLWASGAGELFF.

There are a few counts of this clonotype. The V gene is TRBV7-9, the J gene TRBJ1-1, with a possible D match to TRBD1 (6 bases). Deletions cut 1 base from V and 10 bases from J, with 10 bases between. Germline V CDR1 and CDR2: SEHNR, FQNEAQ (reference sequence). This CDR3 region has 12 residues. The CDR3, as DNA: TGTGCCAGCAGCTTAGAGGGGGGTGGAGCTTTCTTT. This translates into CASSLEGGGAFF.

This clonotype came up many times. V gene TRBV30 combines with J gene TRBJ2-2; the D is unclear. The CDR3 is 14 amino acids. Trimming stripped 4 bases from V and 0 bases from J, with 9 bases between. CDR1 is GTSNPN, CDR2 SVGIG, per germline (reference sequence). CDR3 sequence (DNA): TGTGCCTGGAATATAGGAGCGAACACCGGGGAGCTGTTTTTT. Protein sequence: CAWNIGANTGELFF.

In its sample, this clonotype was seen many times. The chain joins TRBV29-1 to TRBJ2-2; a possible D gene is TRBD2 (5 bases). The CDR3 is made up of 11 amino acids. V lost 4 bases to trimming and J lost 8 bases, with 8 bases between them. Germline CDR1 reads SQVTM; CDR2 reads ANQGSEA. In nucleotides, the CDR3 is TGCAGCGTTGGAGCGGCAGGGGAGCTGTTTTTT. Amino acid sequence: CSVGAAGELFF.

The CDR3 nucleotides read TGTGCCAGCAGCTTAATGGGCTCAGTAAATTCACCCCTCCACTTT. This gives the protein CASSLMGSVNSPLHF. The V call is TRBV7-3, the J call TRBJ1-6; D is uncertain. Germline V gene sequence: CDR1 SGHTA, CDR2 FQGTGA. There are 15 residues in the CDR3. Trimming stripped 1 base from V and 7 bases from J, with 11 bases between.

The chain recombines TRBV4-3 with TRBJ1-6, with 7 bases lining up with TRBD1. The CDR3 runs to 14 residues. With 4 bases clipped from V and 10 bases from J, the junction kept 7 bases outside the gene matches. CDR1 and CDR2 (germline): LGHNA, YSLEER. CDR3 amino acids: CASSLGTVSSPLHF. In DNA, the CDR3 is TGCGCCAGCAGCCTAGGGACAGTTTCATCACCCCTCCACTTT.

This clonotype was seen many times. V and J are TRBV7-6 and TRBJ2-7; no definite D call. The CDR3 consists of 12 residues. V gave up 2 bases and J gave up 5 bases, with 7 bases separating them. Germline assignment: CDR1 SGHVS and CDR2 FNYEAQ. Written as DNA, the CDR3 is TGTGCCAGCAGCTTAACCAGCGACGAGCAGTACTTC. Translating it yields CASSLTSDEQYF.

This clonotype rates as medium-sized. CDR3 sequence: CASSLDPPQGGTDTQYF. DNA of the CDR3: TGTGCCAGCAGCTTAGATCCCCCCCAGGGTGGCACAGATACGCAGTATTTT. The chain links TRBV7-8 to TRBJ2-3, with D possibly TRBD1 on 5 matching bases. Trimming removed 1 base from V and 1 base from J, with 15 bases in between. CDR3 length: 17 amino acids. CDR1 SGHVS and CDR2 FQNEAQ come from the germline V gene.

As concerns this clonotype: A clone one base away is much larger, so this may be a read error. The chain carries TRBV27 and TRBJ2-7, with D unclear. This CDR3 spans 12 amino acids. Trimming removed 8 bases from V and 0 bases from J, with 8 bases in between. Germline CDR1 is MNHEY and CDR2 is SMNVEV (reference sequence). In DNA form, the CDR3 reads TGTGCCAGCTTCACATCCTCCTACGAGCAGTACTTC. Translated, it gives CASFTSSYEQYF.

This clonotype has a count of ten or more. The V call is TRBV25-1, the J call TRBJ2-7, with TRBD2 matching 11 bases. CDR1 and CDR2 from the germline V gene are MGHDK and SYGVNS. With 4 bases clipped from V and 4 bases from J, the junction kept 6 bases outside the gene matches. The CDR3 extends over 15 amino acids. CDR3 sequence reads: CASSAGTSGKYEQYF. CDR3 sequence (DNA): TGTGCCAGCAGTGCAGGGACTAGCGGAAAGTACGAGCAGTACTTC.

This clonotype showed up many times. The gene calls are TRBV5-1 and TRBJ2-2; 7 bases align to TRBD1. The V and J ends lost 0 bases and 1 base, in that order; junction bases with no gene match: 3. CDR3 length equals 16 residues. CDR1 is SGHRS, CDR2 YFSETQ, per germline. CDR3 sequence (DNA): TGCGCCAGCAGCTTGGGGGGACAGCTGAACACCGGGGAGCTGTTTTTT. Amino acids: CASSLGGQLNTGELFF.

The rearrangement joins TRBV6-5 to TRBJ1-3; possibly TRBD1 for D (6 bases). The CDR3 loop spans 15 amino acids. V dropped 6 bases and J dropped 9 bases, with 21 bases sitting between them. Germline V CDR1 and CDR2: MNHEY, SVGAGI. The CDR3 region is CASSRQAHAGGTIYF. CDR3 coding DNA: TGTGCCAGCAGCCGACAGGCCCATGCGGGCGGCACCATATATTTT.

This clonotype has a count of ten or more. This sequence joins TRBV12-3 or TRBV12-4 and TRBJ2-5, with D unclear. The CDR3 runs 12 residues. V lost 5 bases, J lost 2 bases, and 6 bases lay in between. The CDR3 nucleotides are TGTGCCAGCAGTCCCCGACAAGAGACCCAGTACTTC. Its translation: CASSPRQETQYF.

This clonotype was picked up many times. This chain joins TRBV9 and TRBJ2-1; either TRBD1 or TRBD2 may supply D (6 bases each). CDR3 size: 15 residues. Germline values: CDR1 SGDLS, CDR2 YYNGEE. Trimming stripped 4 bases from V and 2 bases from J, with 13 bases between. For the CDR3, the DNA is TGTGCCAGCAGCTCGGGGGCGTTTCCCTACAATGAGCAGTTCTTC. As protein: CASSSGAFPYNEQFF.

Many counts were recorded for this clonotype. The chain is built from TRBV9 and TRBJ2-3; 9 positions match TRBD1. CDR1 is SGDLS, CDR2 YYNGEE, per germline. The CDR3 length is 16 residues. V shed 4 bases and J 6 bases; nucleotides not matched to a gene: 12. The CDR3 protein is CASSLQSGQGFDTQYF. The CDR3 region has the DNA TGTGCCAGCAGCCTACAGTCGGGACAGGGTTTCGATACGCAGTATTTT. The full variable domain, its missing parts supplied by reference TRBV9 and TRBJ2-3, is DSGVTQTPKHLITATGQRVTLRCSPRSGDLSVYWYQQSLDQGLQFLIQYYNGEERAKGNILERFSAQQFPDLHSELNLSSLELGDSALYFCASSLQSGQGFDTQYFGPGTRLTVL.

This rearrangement joins TRBV29-1 to TRBJ1-1, with D possibly TRBD1 on 5 matching bases. V lost 7 bases and J 6 bases, leaving 18 bases between the germline ends. The length of the CDR3 is 13 residues. From germline, CDR1 is SQVTM and CDR2 ANQGSEA. CDR3 amino acids: CSARPGVIPEAFF. CDR3 sequence (DNA): TGCAGCGCCCGCCCGGGGGTCATACCTGAAGCTTTCTTT.

The J gene is TRBJ2-3, the V gene TRBV3-1; TRBD2 matches 8 bases. Losses at the gene ends were 0 bases for V and 2 bases for J; bases not matched to a gene: 13. Germline V CDR1 and CDR2: LGHDT, YNNKEL (reference sequence). This CDR3 contains 19 residues. The chain's CDR3 is CASSQEAGALTTATDTQYF. The CDR3 DNA sequence: TGTGCCAGCAGCCAAGAAGCGGGGGCCCTTACGACCGCCACAGATACGCAGTATTTT.

This clonotype was picked up a small number of times. The junction does not match germline at one end; this may be a read error. The gene calls are TRBV7-7 and TRBJ1-1; the D is unclear. CDR1 and CDR2 (germline): SSHAT, FNYEAQ (reference sequence). There are 15 residues in the CDR3. The CDR3 reads CASSLDLSGSAEAFF. The CDR3 DNA is TGTGCTAGCAGCTTAGACTTGTCGGGGAGCGCTGAAGCTTTCTTT.

The chain links TRBV3-2 to TRBJ2-7; the D call of TRBD1 is as the table states it, not checked on the DNA. TRBV3-2 counts as a pseudogene. This CDR3 has 14 residues. The CDR3: CASSPRGNPYEQYF. The CDR3 DNA follows: TGTGCCAGCAGCCCGCGGGGGAACCCCTACGAGCAGTACTTC.

The chain employs TRBV10-3 and TRBJ2-3; D is possibly TRBD2 (5 bases). The V end was cut by 2 bases, the J end by 0 bases, with 9 bases between. The CDR3 contains 15 residues. Germline V lookup: CDR1 ENHRY, CDR2 SYGVKD. The CDR3 region is CAISEASLSTDTQYF. The CDR3, as DNA: TGTGCCATCAGTGAGGCTAGCCTAAGCACAGATACGCAGTATTTT.

V gene TRBV5-1 combines with J gene TRBJ2-7; 7 bases fit TRBD2. V was clipped by 3 bases and J by 2 bases; unmatched bases: 8. The germline V gene has CDR1 SGHRS and CDR2 YFSETQ. The CDR3 has 15 residues. The CDR3 spells CASSWGSSGPYEQYF. The CDR3, as DNA: TGCGCCAGCAGCTGGGGGTCTAGCGGTCCCTACGAGCAGTACTTC.

On this clonotype itself: The junction departs from the called germline gene at one end, perhaps through a read error. The chain has TRBV20-1 and TRBJ2-1; TRBD1 matches at 8 bases. CDR1 and CDR2 from the germline V gene are DFQATT and SNEGSKA (reference sequence). There are 14 residues in the CDR3. The CDR3 DNA reads TGCAGTGCTCGAGAGGACAGGGCCCCCGGTGAGCAGTTCTTC. This codes for CSAREDRAPGEQFF.

This clonotype was observed many times. The chain links TRBV20-1 to TRBJ2-3; no clear D. Deletions cut 0 bases from V and 0 bases from J, with 7 bases between. The CDR3 spans 14 residues. Germline values: CDR1 DFQATT, CDR2 SNEGSKA (reference sequence). The CDR3 nucleotides are TGCAGTGCTAGAGATTCGTCCAGCACAGATACGCAGTATTTT. Residues: CSARDSSSTDTQYF.

V and J are TRBV7-6 and TRBJ1-2, with D perhaps matching TRBD1 (5 bases). Germline lookup yields CDR1 SGHVS and CDR2 FNYEAQ. The germline V and J ends were trimmed by 8 bases and 7 bases, with 17 bases remaining between them. The CDR3 contains 13 residues. CDR3 in amino acids: CASSKWGTVGYTF. CDR3 sequence (DNA): TGTGCCAGCTCGAAATGGGGGACGGTTGGCTACACCTTC.

The chain employs TRBV29-1 and TRBJ2-7; possibly TRBD2 for D (6 bases). The CDR3 runs 14 residues. V lost 4 bases and J 12 bases, leaving 25 bases between the germline ends. Germline V lookup: CDR1 SQVTM, CDR2 ANQGSEA. The CDR3 coding sequence is TGCAGCGTTGCGGAGGGGTTGGCAGAGACCCCGACGTACTTC. This translates into CSVAEGLAETPTYF.

The table lists this clonotype with many counts. The J gene is TRBJ2-2, the V gene TRBV7-9; D gene unclear. Germline V gene lookup returns CDR1 SEHNR and CDR2 FQNEAQ (reference sequence). V dropped 5 bases and J dropped 4 bases, with 2 bases sitting between them. The CDR3 contains 11 residues. The CDR3 sequence: CASSATGELFF. The DNA of the CDR3 is TGTGCCAGCAGCGCCACCGGGGAGCTGTTTTTT.

With respect to this clonotype: Since the CDR3 does not end with the conserved phenylalanine or tryptophan, this likely comes from a read error. This chain uses TRBV27 with TRBJ1-5, with 10 positions matching TRBD1. V lost 2 bases and J lost 6; bases outside the gene matches: 10. The germline V gene encodes CDR1 MNHEY and CDR2 SMNVEV (reference sequence). The CDR3 extends over 17 amino acids. This CDR3 is CASSLGTGAFGAQPQHY. The DNA of the CDR3 is TGTGCCAGCAGTTTAGGGACAGGGGCCTTCGGAGCTCAGCCCCAGCATTAT.